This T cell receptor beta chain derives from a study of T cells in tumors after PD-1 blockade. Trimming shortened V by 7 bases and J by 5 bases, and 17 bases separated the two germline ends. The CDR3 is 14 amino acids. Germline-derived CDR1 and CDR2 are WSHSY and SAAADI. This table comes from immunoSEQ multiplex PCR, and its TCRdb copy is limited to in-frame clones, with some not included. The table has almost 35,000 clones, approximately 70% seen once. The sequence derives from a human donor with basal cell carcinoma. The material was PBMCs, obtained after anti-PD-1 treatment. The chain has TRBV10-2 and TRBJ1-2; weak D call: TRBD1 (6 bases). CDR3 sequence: CASTPWGLGYGYTF. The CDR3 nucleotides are TGCGCCAGCACCCCCTGGGGGCTCGGGTATGGCTACACCTTC.